Shown below are 30 T cell receptor beta chains from a single sample sequenced in a study of metastatic and nonmetastatic thyroid tumors. TCRdb re-called the PCR reads with MiXCR. The data contain under 35,000 clones, about 17% of them singletons. Every patient was untreated before thyroid surgery. Input material: blood. These receptors came from a female donor with papillary thyroid cancer or a benign thyroid nodule (not recorded which). Some clones in this sample may be carry-over from other donors' samples.

This clone was observed a few times. The chain joins TRBV6-2 or TRBV6-3 to TRBJ1-1; TRBD1 matches at 8 bases. Germline V gives CDR1 MNHEY, CDR2 SVGEGT. With 6 bases clipped from V and 4 bases from J, the junction kept 16 bases outside the gene matches. The CDR3 loop spans 17 amino acids. In nucleotides, the CDR3 is TGTGCCAGCAGCCGGAGGACAGGGTATGATTCTGTCACTGAAGCTTTCTTT. It yields the protein CASSRRTGYDSVTEAFF.

This clone was observed at least ten times. This chain connects TRBV9 to TRBJ1-3; the D gene is possibly TRBD1 (6 bases). The germline V gene has CDR1 SGDLS and CDR2 YYNGEE. The CDR3 sequence is 17 residues long. V lost 0 bases and J 6 bases, leaving 19 bases between the germline ends. The CDR3 loop is CASSVGLRGSAENTIYF. CDR3 in DNA: TGTGCCAGCAGCGTAGGTCTCAGGGGCTCAGCGGAAAACACCATATATTTT. The full variable domain, completed using reference TRBV9 and TRBJ1-3, is DSGVTQTPKHLITATGQRVTLRCSPRSGDLSVYWYQQSLDQGLQFLIQYYNGEERAKGNILERFSAQQFPDLHSELNLSSLELGDSALYFCASSVGLRGSAENTIYFGEGSWLTVV.

The chain carries TRBV27 and TRBJ2-3; a possible D gene is TRBD2 (5 bases). V gave up 7 bases and J gave up 2 bases, with 16 bases separating them. The CDR3 runs to 15 residues. Germline CDR1 is MNHEY and CDR2 is SMNVEV (reference sequence). The DNA of the CDR3 is TGTGCCAGCATTCCGGGGATGTCAAACACAGATACGCAGTATTTT. Residues: CASIPGMSNTDTQYF.

This clone showed up many times. This likely comes from a read error, as the CDR3 has no conserved phenylalanine or tryptophan at its end. The chain uses TRBV6-5 and TRBJ2-7; 9 positions match TRBD1. Trimming took 0 bases from V and 7 from J; bases not matched to a gene: 7. The CDR3 extends over 15 amino acids. CDR1 is MNHEY and CDR2 is SVGAGI in the germline V gene. The CDR3 DNA is TGTGCCAGCAGTTACTCAGGGGACAGGGCTCGGGAGCAGTACCTC. Translating gives CASSYSGDRAREQYL.

This clone was counted at least ten times. The chain uses TRBV7-9 and TRBJ1-4, with 9 positions matching TRBD1. V shed 2 bases, J shed 7 bases, and the junction held 2 bases outside the gene matches. Germline lookup yields CDR1 SEHNR and CDR2 FQNEAQ (reference sequence). The CDR3 loop spans 14 amino acids. DNA for the CDR3: TGTGCCAGCAGCTTACCGGACAGGGGTGAAAAACTGTTTTTT. It specifies CASSLPDRGEKLFF.

The chain uses TRBV6-2 or TRBV6-3 and TRBJ2-1; D remains unclear. CDR3 length: 12 amino acids. From germline, CDR1 is MNHEY and CDR2 SVGEGT. The CDR3 DNA is TGTGAAAGCAGTTACTCGTCCGGTGAGCAGTTCTTC. Encoded protein: CESSYSSGEQFF.

This chain uses TRBV11-1 with TRBJ2-1; 9 positions agree with TRBD2. CDR1 SGHAT and CDR2 FQDESV come from the germline V gene (reference sequence). This CDR3 comprises 19 residues. The junction had 9 bases not matched to a gene; V was cut back by 0 bases and J by 0 bases. The CDR3 DNA follows: TGTGCCAGCAGCTTAGCGGCGGGAGGGCCTTCAAGCTCCTACAATGAGCAGTTCTTC. It encodes CASSLAAGGPSSSYNEQFF.

As to this clone: Other DNA sequences within the sample encode an identical CDR3. The chain employs TRBV6-1 and TRBJ2-1; D not resolved. Germline values: CDR1 MNHNS, CDR2 SASEGT. This CDR3 region has 16 residues. The ends were cut back, 0 bases at V and 4 bases at J, with 13 bases in the middle. CDR3 DNA sequence: TGTGCCAGCAGTGAAGCGCTTGACACTACATACAATGAGCAGTTCTTC. Its protein product is CASSEALDTTYNEQFF.

The chain combines TRBV2 with TRBJ1-6; 8 nucleotides agree with TRBD1. Per the germline V gene, CDR1 is SNHLY and CDR2 is FYNNEI. This CDR3 spans 14 amino acids. The ends lost 4 bases at V and 10 bases at J; junction bases unmatched: 6. CDR3 region: CASSVGTGSSPLHF. The CDR3 DNA sequence: TGTGCCAGCAGTGTCGGGACAGGTTCGTCACCCCTCCACTTT.

This clone was counted ten times or more. The CDR3 DNA reads TGCGCCAGCAGCACTCTAGCGGGGGGTTACAATGAGCAGTTCTTC. This translates into CASSTLAGGYNEQFF. This rearrangement joins TRBV5-1 to TRBJ2-1; 11 bases fit TRBD2. Germline V gene lookup returns CDR1 SGHRS and CDR2 YFSETQ. V lost 4 bases, J lost 4 bases, and 4 bases stayed unmatched. There are 15 residues in the CDR3.

The chain links TRBV6-1 to TRBJ2-2, with 8 bases that match TRBD2. This CDR3 has 16 residues. Germline V gene lookup returns CDR1 MNHNS and CDR2 SASEGT. V was pared by 4 bases and J by 5 bases, with 9 bases of the junction left unmatched. The CDR3 nucleotides are TGTGCCAGCAGTGGAGGGGCGGGGGGTCCGACCGGGGAGCTGTTTTTT. This translates into CASSGGAGGPTGELFF.

This clone appeared many times. The chain links TRBV28 to TRBJ2-7, with D possibly called TRBD1 or TRBD2 (5 bases each). CDR1 and CDR2 (germline): MDHEN, SYDVKM. The CDR3 totals 15 residues. Trimming left V 6 bases short and J 7 bases short, with 22 bases between. CDR3 sequence reads: CASSPTRGGRSEQYF. In DNA, the CDR3 is TGTGCCAGCAGCCCCACGCGTGGGGGAAGAAGTGAGCAGTACTTC.

This clone was counted ten times or more. The chain has TRBV12-3 or TRBV12-4 and TRBJ1-2; no clear D gene. Trimming shortened V by 7 bases and J by 8 bases, and 20 bases separated the two germline ends. The CDR3 runs to 14 residues. For the CDR3, the DNA is TGTGCCAGCACCTCGGCCCGCCTCAGATCGGGCTACACCTTC. Protein product: CASTSARLRSGYTF.

In the case of this clone: Other nucleotide sequences from this sample produce the same CDR3. The V gene is TRBV10-2, the J gene TRBJ2-3, with unresolved D. The germline gives CDR1 WSHSY, CDR2 SAAADI. This CDR3 is 13 amino acids long. V shed 6 bases and J shed 5 bases, with 12 bases lying between them. DNA for the CDR3: TGCGCCAGCAGCCCCTTTTCGTTAGATACGCAGTATTTT. This codes for CASSPFSLDTQYF.

This clone was counted many times. The chain uses TRBV19 and TRBJ2-2; 8 bases fit TRBD2. CDR1 and CDR2 from the germline V gene are LNHDA and SQIVND (reference sequence). With V trimmed by 5 bases and J by 3 bases, 5 bases remained unmatched. The CDR3 is 15 residues long. For the CDR3, the DNA is TGTGCCAGTAGTCCCCCGGGGGGGGACACCGGGGAGCTGTTTTTT. Protein: CASSPPGGDTGELFF.

By share, this clone ranks as medium-sized (0.01 to 0.1%). The CDR3 bases are TGTGCCAGCAGCGGACTAGCGGGGGACTACGAGCAGTACTTC. It translates to CASSGLAGDYEQYF. The chain links TRBV6-2 or TRBV6-3 to TRBJ2-7; 13 positions agree with TRBD2. Germline assignment: CDR1 MNHEY and CDR2 SVGEGT. CDR3 size: 14 residues. Losses at the gene ends were 6 bases for V and 3 bases for J; bases not matched to a gene: 2.

The chain couples TRBV2 to TRBJ2-7, with 9 bases lining up with TRBD1. Germline lookup yields CDR1 SNHLY and CDR2 FYNNEI. V lost 4 bases and J lost 4; bases outside the gene matches: 5. The CDR3 is 14 amino acids. CDR3 coding DNA: TGTGCCAGCAGTGCCAGGACAGGGGAGTACGAGCAGTACTTC. It specifies CASSARTGEYEQYF.

This clone has a count of ten or more. The chain joins TRBV3-1 to TRBJ2-5, with D maybe TRBD2 (6 bases). The CDR3 is made up of 16 amino acids. The germline V gene has CDR1 LGHDT and CDR2 YNNKEL (reference sequence). Trimming stripped 6 bases from V and 2 bases from J, with 19 bases between. This CDR3 is CASRPSRLARQETQYF. The CDR3 DNA is TGTGCCAGCAGGCCTAGCCGTCTAGCGAGACAAGAGACCCAGTACTTC.

This clone was seen repeatedly, ten times or more. The chain has TRBV5-4 and TRBJ2-2; weak D call: TRBD2 (6 bases). Germline CDR1 SGHNT, CDR2 YYREEE (reference sequence). The CDR3 spans 19 residues. V lost 1 base, J lost 6 bases, and 25 bases lay in between. CDR3 region: CASSLNQIRLGGSPGELFF. The CDR3 DNA sequence: TGTGCCAGCAGCTTGAATCAAATCAGGCTAGGAGGGTCGCCCGGGGAGCTGTTTTTT.

V gene TRBV18 combines with J gene TRBJ2-2; 9 positions match TRBD1. V gave up 3 bases and J gave up 4 bases; unmatched junction bases: 3. The germline V gene encodes CDR1 KGHSH and CDR2 LQKENI. The CDR3 is 15 amino acids. DNA of the CDR3: TGTGCCAGCTCACCCGGACAGGGGAGCACCGGGGAGCTGTTTTTT. Amino acid sequence: CASSPGQGSTGELFF.

This clone was seen repeatedly, ten times or more. The V and J genes are TRBV29-1 and TRBJ2-7, with 7 bases aligning to TRBD1. The junction had 3 bases not matched to a gene; V was cut back by 2 bases and J by 2 bases. This CDR3 region has 13 residues. Germline loops: CDR1 SQVTM, CDR2 ANQGSEA. Here the CDR3 reads CSVELDRPYEQYF. Written as DNA, the CDR3 is TGCAGCGTTGAATTGGACAGGCCCTACGAGCAGTACTTC.

The CDR3 sequence is CASLLGGSPLHF. The DNA for the CDR3 is TGCGCCAGCCTGCTAGGTGGGTCACCCCTCCACTTT. The chain carries TRBV5-1 and TRBJ1-6, with no clear D. The V end lost 7 bases, the J end lost 10 bases, and 12 bases lay between the germline ends. CDR1 SGHRS and CDR2 YFSETQ come from the germline V gene. The CDR3 is 12 residues long.

This clone was observed at least ten times. This chain uses TRBV19 with TRBJ2-2; D is perhaps TRBD2 (5 bases). The V end lost 1 base, the J end lost 3 bases, and 24 bases lay between the germline ends. Germline lookup yields CDR1 LNHDA and CDR2 SQIVND (reference sequence). The CDR3 consists of 20 residues. CDR3 sequence (DNA): TGTGCCAGTAGTATAGTTACGTTTACCACGGGATATCTAGACACCGGGGAGCTGTTTTTT. Translation gives CASSIVTFTTGYLDTGELFF.

To note about this clone: A read error is likely, as this CDR3 ends without the conserved phenylalanine or tryptophan. The rearrangement links TRBV5-4 to TRBJ2-3; 9 positions agree with TRBD1. The length of the CDR3 is 15 residues. CDR1 SGHNT and CDR2 YYREEE come from the germline V gene (reference sequence). J gave up 1 base and V 2 bases, and 2 bases lay outside the gene matches. CDR3 sequence (DNA): TGTGCCAGCAGCTTAACAGGGGGCGGCACAGATACGCAGTATCTT. It specifies CASSLTGGGTDTQYL.

Regarding this clone: The junction and the germline gene differ at one end; a read error may be behind it. The V call is TRBV6-1, the J call TRBJ2-7, with TRBD1 matching over 8 bases. CDR3 length equals 14 residues. In germline, CDR1 is MNHNS, CDR2 SASEGT. In DNA form, the CDR3 reads TGTGCCAGCAGACGCAGACAGGGGTCCTATGAGCAGTACTTC. It is translated as CASRRRQGSYEQYF.

This clone was seen many times. The rearrangement uses TRBV19 and TRBJ2-7; the match to TRBD1 covers 7 bases. The CDR3 is made up of 15 amino acids. With 6 bases clipped from V and 3 bases from J, the junction kept 11 bases outside the gene matches. Germline-derived CDR1 and CDR2 are LNHDA and SQIVND (reference sequence). CDR3 amino acids: CASSLRGDSNYEQYF. In nucleotides, the CDR3 is TGTGCCAGTAGCCTAAGAGGGGACAGTAACTACGAGCAGTACTTC.

This clone is termed medium-sized. The chain recombines TRBV28 with TRBJ2-7; 11 nucleotides line up with TRBD2. The CDR3 runs 17 residues. Unmatched junction bases numbered 14, after V lost 6 bases and J lost 4 bases. Germline V gives CDR1 MDHEN, CDR2 SYDVKM. The CDR3 DNA reads TGTGCCAGCAGCCCACTTCCCCTAGCGGGGGGCAGGTACGAGCAGTACTTC. Its protein product is CASSPLPLAGGRYEQYF.

This clone is labeled medium-sized. The genes are TRBV6-1 and TRBJ1-3; D is perhaps TRBD1 (6 bases). Trimming stripped 1 base from V and 0 bases from J, with 7 bases between. Germline CDR1 and CDR2: MNHNS and SASEGT. The CDR3 length is 15 residues. The CDR3 here is CASSEEGGSGNTIYF. The CDR3 DNA sequence: TGTGCCAGCAGTGAAGAGGGGGGCTCTGGAAACACCATATATTTT.

The chain has TRBV7-2 and TRBJ1-1, with no clear D. CDR3 length: 14 residues. Trimming removed 5 bases at V and 5 bases at J, with 15 bases between. CDR1 SGHTA and CDR2 FQGNSA come from the germline V gene. The CDR3 region is CASSPRAGRTEAFF. The CDR3 nucleotides read TGTGCCAGCAGCCCTAGAGCTGGGAGAACTGAAGCTTTCTTT.

This clone was recorded many times. The J gene is TRBJ2-5, the V gene TRBV29-1, with a tentative D call TRBD1 (6 bases). The CDR3 runs 13 residues. Germline V CDR1 and CDR2: SQVTM, ANQGSEA. The V end was cut by 6 bases, the J end by 5 bases, with 16 bases between. In DNA form, the CDR3 reads TGCAGCGTCCCCAATACAGGGAGCGAGACCCAGTACTTC. Encoded protein: CSVPNTGSETQYF.